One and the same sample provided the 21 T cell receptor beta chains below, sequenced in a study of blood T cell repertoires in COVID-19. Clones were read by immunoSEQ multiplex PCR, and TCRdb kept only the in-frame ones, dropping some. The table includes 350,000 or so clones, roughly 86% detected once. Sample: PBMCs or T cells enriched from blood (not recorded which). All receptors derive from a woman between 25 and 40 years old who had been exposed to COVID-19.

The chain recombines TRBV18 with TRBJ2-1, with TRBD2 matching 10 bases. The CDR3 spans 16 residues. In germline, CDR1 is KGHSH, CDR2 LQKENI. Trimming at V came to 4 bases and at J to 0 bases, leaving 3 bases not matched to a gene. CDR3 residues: CASSHWTSGSYNEQFF. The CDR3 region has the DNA TGTGCCAGCTCACACTGGACTAGCGGCTCCTACAATGAGCAGTTCTTC.

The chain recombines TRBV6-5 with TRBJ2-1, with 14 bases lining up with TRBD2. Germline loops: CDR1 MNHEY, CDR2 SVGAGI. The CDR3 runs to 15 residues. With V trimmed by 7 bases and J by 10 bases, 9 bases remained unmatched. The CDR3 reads CASMPGLAGVREQFF. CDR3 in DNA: TGTGCCAGCATGCCGGGACTAGCGGGAGTTCGGGAGCAGTTCTTC.

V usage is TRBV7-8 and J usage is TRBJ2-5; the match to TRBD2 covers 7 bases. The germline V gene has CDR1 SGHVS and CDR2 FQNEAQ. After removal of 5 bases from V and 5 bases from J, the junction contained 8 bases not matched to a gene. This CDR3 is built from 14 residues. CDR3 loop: CASSGLVGGETQYF. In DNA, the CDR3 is TGTGCCAGCAGCGGGCTAGTGGGGGGGGAGACCCAGTACTTC.

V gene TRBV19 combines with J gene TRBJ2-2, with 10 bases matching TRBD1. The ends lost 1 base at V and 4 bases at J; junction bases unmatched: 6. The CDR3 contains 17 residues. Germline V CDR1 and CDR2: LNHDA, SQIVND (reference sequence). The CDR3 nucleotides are TGTGCCAGTAGTATAGGGGGGGGACAGGGGTCCACCGGGGAGCTGTTTTTT. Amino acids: CASSIGGGQGSTGELFF.

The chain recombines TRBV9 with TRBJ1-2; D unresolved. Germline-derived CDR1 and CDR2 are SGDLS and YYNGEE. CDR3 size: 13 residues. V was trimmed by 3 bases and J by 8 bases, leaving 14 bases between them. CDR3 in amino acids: CASSETGISGYTF. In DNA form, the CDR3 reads TGTGCCAGCAGCGAGACGGGTATTTCGGGCTACACCTTC.

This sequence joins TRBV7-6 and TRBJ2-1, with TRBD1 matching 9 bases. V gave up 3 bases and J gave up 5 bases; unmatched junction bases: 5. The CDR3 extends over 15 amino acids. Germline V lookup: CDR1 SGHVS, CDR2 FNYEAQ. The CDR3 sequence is CASSFIGTGNNEQFF. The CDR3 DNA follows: TGTGCCAGCAGCTTCATCGGGACAGGGAACAATGAGCAGTTCTTC.

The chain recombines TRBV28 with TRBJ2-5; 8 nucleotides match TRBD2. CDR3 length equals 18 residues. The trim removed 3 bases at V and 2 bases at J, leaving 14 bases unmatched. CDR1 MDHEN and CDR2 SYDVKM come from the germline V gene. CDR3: CASSFPWTSSTGQETQYF. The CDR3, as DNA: TGTGCCAGCAGTTTCCCCTGGACTAGCTCCACAGGTCAAGAGACCCAGTACTTC.

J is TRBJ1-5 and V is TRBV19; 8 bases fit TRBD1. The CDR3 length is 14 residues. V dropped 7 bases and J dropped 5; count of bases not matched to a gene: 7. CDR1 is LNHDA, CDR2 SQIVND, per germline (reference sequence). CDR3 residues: CASTLYRGDQPQHF. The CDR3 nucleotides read TGTGCCAGTACCCTCTACAGGGGGGATCAGCCCCAGCATTTT.

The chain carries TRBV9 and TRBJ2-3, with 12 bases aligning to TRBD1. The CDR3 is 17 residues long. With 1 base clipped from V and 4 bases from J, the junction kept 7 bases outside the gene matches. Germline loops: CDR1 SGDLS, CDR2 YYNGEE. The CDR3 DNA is TGTGCCAGCAGCGTATCGGGGACAGGGGGCGGGTCAGATACGCAGTATTTT. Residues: CASSVSGTGGGSDTQYF. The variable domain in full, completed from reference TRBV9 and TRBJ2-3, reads DSGVTQTPKHLITATGQRVTLRCSPRSGDLSVYWYQQSLDQGLQFLIQYYNGEERAKGNILERFSAQQFPDLHSELNLSSLELGDSALYFCASSVSGTGGGSDTQYFGPGTRLTVL.

The CDR3: CASSPGTGARNTEAFF. The CDR3 DNA reads as TGTGCCAGCAGCCCTGGGACAGGGGCAAGGAACACTGAAGCTTTCTTT. The chain couples TRBV9 to TRBJ1-1, with TRBD1 identical over 10 bases. V trimming: 4 bases; J trimming: 1 base; junction bases outside the gene matches: 7. The CDR3 has 16 residues. Germline-derived CDR1 and CDR2 are SGDLS and YYNGEE. Using reference TRBV9 and TRBJ1-1 for the parts outside the CDR3, the full variable domain is DSGVTQTPKHLITATGQRVTLRCSPRSGDLSVYWYQQSLDQGLQFLIQYYNGEERAKGNILERFSAQQFPDLHSELNLSSLELGDSALYFCASSPGTGARNTEAFFGQGTRLTVV.

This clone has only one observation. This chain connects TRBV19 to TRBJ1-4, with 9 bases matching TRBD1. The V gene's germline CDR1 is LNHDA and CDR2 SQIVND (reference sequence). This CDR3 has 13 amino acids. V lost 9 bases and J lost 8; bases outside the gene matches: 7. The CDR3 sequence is CASGDRVGEKLFF. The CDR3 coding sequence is TGTGCCAGCGGGGACAGGGTCGGCGAAAAACTGTTTTTT. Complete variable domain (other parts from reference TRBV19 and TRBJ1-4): DGGITQSPKYLFRKEGQNVTLSCEQNLNHDAMYWYRQDPGQGLRLIYYSQIVNDFQKGDIAEGYSVSREKKESFPLTVTSAQKNPTAFYLCASGDRVGEKLFFGSGTQLSVL.

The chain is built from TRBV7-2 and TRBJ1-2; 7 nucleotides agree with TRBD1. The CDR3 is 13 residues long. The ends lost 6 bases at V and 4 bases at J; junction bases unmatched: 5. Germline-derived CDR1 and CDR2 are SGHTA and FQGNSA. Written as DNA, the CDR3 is TGTGCCAGCAGAAGAACAGGGGCCTATGGCTACACCTTC. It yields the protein CASRRTGAYGYTF.

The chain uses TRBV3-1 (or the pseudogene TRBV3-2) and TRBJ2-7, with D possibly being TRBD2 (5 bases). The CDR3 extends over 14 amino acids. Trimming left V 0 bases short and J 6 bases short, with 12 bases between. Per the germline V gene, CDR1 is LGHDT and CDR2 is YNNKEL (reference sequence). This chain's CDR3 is CASSQDLLAIEQYF. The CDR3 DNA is TGTGCCAGCAGCCAAGATCTTCTAGCCATCGAGCAGTACTTC.

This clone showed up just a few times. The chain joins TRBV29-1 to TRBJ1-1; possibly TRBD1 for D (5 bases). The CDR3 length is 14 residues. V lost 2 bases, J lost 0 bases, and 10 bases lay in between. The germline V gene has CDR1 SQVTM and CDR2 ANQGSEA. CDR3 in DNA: TGCAGCGTTGAAAACCCGACAGTGAACACTGAAGCTTTCTTT. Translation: CSVENPTVNTEAFF.

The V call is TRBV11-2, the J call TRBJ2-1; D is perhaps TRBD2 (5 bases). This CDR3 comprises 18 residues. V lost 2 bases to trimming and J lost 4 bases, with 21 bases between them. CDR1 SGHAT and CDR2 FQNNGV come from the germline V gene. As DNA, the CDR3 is TGTGCCAGCAGCTTACACCATCGAAGCGGAGGAACTTACAATGAGCAGTTCTTC. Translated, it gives CASSLHHRSGGTYNEQFF.

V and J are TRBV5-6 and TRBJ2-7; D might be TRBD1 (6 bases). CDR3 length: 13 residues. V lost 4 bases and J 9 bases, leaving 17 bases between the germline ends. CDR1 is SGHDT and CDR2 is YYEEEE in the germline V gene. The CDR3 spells CASSKGQHPGQYF. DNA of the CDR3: TGTGCCAGCAGCAAAGGACAGCACCCAGGGCAGTACTTC.

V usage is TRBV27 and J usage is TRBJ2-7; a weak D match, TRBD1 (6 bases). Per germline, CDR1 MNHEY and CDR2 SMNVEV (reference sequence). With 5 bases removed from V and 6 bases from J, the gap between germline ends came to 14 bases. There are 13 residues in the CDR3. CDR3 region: CASSAQGPGEQYF. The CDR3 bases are TGTGCCAGCAGTGCACAGGGTCCGGGCGAGCAGTACTTC.

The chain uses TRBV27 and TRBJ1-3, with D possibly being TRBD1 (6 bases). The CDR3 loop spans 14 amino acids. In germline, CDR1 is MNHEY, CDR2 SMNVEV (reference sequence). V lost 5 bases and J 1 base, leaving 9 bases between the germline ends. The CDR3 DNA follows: TGTGCCAGCAGTCCGGGACATTCTGGAAACACCATATATTTT. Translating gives CASSPGHSGNTIYF.

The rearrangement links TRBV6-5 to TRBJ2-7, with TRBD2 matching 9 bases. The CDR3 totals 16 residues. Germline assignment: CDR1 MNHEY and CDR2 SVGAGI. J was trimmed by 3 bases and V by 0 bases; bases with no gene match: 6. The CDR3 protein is CASSYSELAGNYEQYF. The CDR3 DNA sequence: TGTGCCAGCAGTTACTCCGAGCTAGCGGGAAACTACGAGCAGTACTTC.

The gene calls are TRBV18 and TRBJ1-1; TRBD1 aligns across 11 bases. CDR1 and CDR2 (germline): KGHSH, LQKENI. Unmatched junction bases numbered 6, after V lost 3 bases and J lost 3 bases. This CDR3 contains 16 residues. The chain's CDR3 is CASSPTGTGGDTEAFF. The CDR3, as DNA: TGTGCCAGCTCACCTACAGGGACAGGGGGTGACACTGAAGCTTTCTTT.

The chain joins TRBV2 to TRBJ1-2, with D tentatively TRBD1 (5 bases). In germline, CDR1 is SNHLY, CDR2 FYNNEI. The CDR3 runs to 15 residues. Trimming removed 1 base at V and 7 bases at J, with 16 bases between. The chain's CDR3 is CASSEVSGGISGYTF. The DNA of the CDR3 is TGTGCCAGCAGTGAAGTCAGTGGGGGGATAAGTGGCTACACCTTC.